A selection of T cell receptor beta chains follows, all from one sample in a study of blood T cell repertoires in COVID-19. This table comes from immunoSEQ multiplex PCR, and its TCRdb copy is limited to in-frame clones, with some not included. This table holds 27,000 or so clones, 70% to 90% found once. The sequencing sample was made of peripheral blood. The receptors originated from a human donor in a cohort sampled during active COVID-19. Each CDR3 is given with its conserved first and last residue. The D gene is left open where the match is weak. Rows may omit the clone size; those that give it use once, few, many or a size class.

cdr3_nt | cdr3_aa | d_call | clone_size | j_call | v_call
TGTGCCAGCAGTTACGGGGAGTCGTACAATGAGCAGTTCTTC | CASSYGESYNEQFF | - | - | TRBJ2-1 | TRBV6-2/TRBV6-3
TGTGCCAGCAGCGGACTAGCGGGGCTCACAGATACGCAGTATTTT | CASSGLAGLTDTQYF | TRBD2 | once | TRBJ2-3 | TRBV2
TGTGCCAGCAGTGGATGGACAGGGGCAGATACGCAGTATTTT | CASSGWTGADTQYF | TRBD1 | - | TRBJ2-3 | TRBV2
TGTGCCAGCAGCCGTACGGACAGGGGTAGTTCACCCCTCCACTTT | CASSRTDRGSSPLHF | TRBD1 | - | TRBJ1-6 | TRBV11-1
TGTGCCAGCAGACCTTCGCCGGGACAGGGGTCCCTATCCTACAATGAGCAGTTCTTC | CASRPSPGQGSLSYNEQFF | TRBD1 | - | TRBJ2-1 | TRBV11-2
TGTGCCAGCACCATGTGGACAGGGGTATCTCCGAATCAGCCCCAGCATTTT | CASTMWTGVSPNQPQHF | TRBD1 | - | TRBJ1-5 | TRBV28
TGTGCCAGCAGCCCGGGGCGGGGTGAAAATTCACCCCTCCACTTT | CASSPGRGENSPLHF | - | once | TRBJ1-6 | TRBV5-4
TGTGCCAGCAGCCTGGACAGCAGCTCCTACGAGCAGTACTTC | CASSLDSSSYEQYF | - | once | TRBJ2-7 | TRBV7-8
TGTGCCAGCAGCTACAGGGACAATCAGCCCCAGCATTTT | CASSYRDNQPQHF | - | - | TRBJ1-5 | TRBV27
TGTGCCAGTAGAACCCTAGGGGAACGGGCTGAAGCTTTCTTT | CASRTLGERAEAFF | - | few | TRBJ1-1 | TRBV19
TGTGCCAGCAGTTGGGGAGGTAATTCACCCCTCCACTTT | CASSWGGNSPLHF | - | - | TRBJ1-6 | TRBV27
TGTGCCAGTAGTATACAACAGGGTATCAATCAGCCCCAGCATTTT | CASSIQQGINQPQHF | - | - | TRBJ1-5 | TRBV19
TGTGCCACCAGCAGAGGAGGACAGGGGAGTAGCTACACCTTC | CATSRGGQGSSYTF | TRBD1 | - | TRBJ1-2 | TRBV15
TGTGCCAGCAGTTTTGCGACAGCTGAAGCTTTCTTT | CASSFATAEAFF | - | - | TRBJ1-1 | TRBV28
TGCGCCAGCAGCTTGGAGCCCAACAATGAGCAGTTCTTC | CASSLEPNNEQFF | - | - | TRBJ2-1 | TRBV5-1
TGTGCCATCAGTGGCGGGAGTGGGACAGATACGCAGTATTTT | CAISGGSGTDTQYF | TRBD2 | - | TRBJ2-3 | TRBV10-3
TGTGCCAGCACCGCGAGGGGGCGCGGCGAGCAGTACTTC | CASTARGRGEQYF | TRBD1 | few | TRBJ2-7 | TRBV27
TGTGCCAGCAGCTCCAGATGGGGGACAGCCAGCACAGATACGCAGTATTTT | CASSSRWGTASTDTQYF | TRBD1 | - | TRBJ2-3 | TRBV7-9
TGCGCCAGCAGCTCTACCGGGACAGGGGTGCCTAACTATGGCTACACCTTC | CASSSTGTGVPNYGYTF | TRBD1 | - | TRBJ1-2 | TRBV4-1
TGCGCCAGCAGCTTACACAGGTCCGACTCTGGAAACACCATATATTTT | CASSLHRSDSGNTIYF | - | - | TRBJ1-3 | TRBV5-1
TGTGCCAGCAGCGTAGAGTGGGGGGCTGGAAACACCATATATTTT | CASSVEWGAGNTIYF | - | - | TRBJ1-3 | TRBV9
TGTGCCAGTAGTATTCAGGACAGTCCCGGCTACTCCTACGAGCAGTACTTC | CASSIQDSPGYSYEQYF | - | - | TRBJ2-7 | TRBV19
TGCGCCAGCACCGACGGGCCGACTAGCGGGAGGGCCAATGAGCAGTTCTTC | CASTDGPTSGRANEQFF | TRBD2 | - | TRBJ2-1 | TRBV5-1
TGTGCCAGCAGTTCATTCCCGGGACAGGGGGCTAACTATGGCTACACCTTC | CASSSFPGQGANYGYTF | TRBD1 | - | TRBJ1-2 | TRBV28
TGTGCCAGCAGACCCGGGACTTCCGATGGGGAGACCCAGTACTTC | CASRPGTSDGETQYF | - | - | TRBJ2-5 | TRBV7-8
TGTGCCAGCAGTTATTGGGGCGGCAGCAATCAGCCCCAGCATTTT | CASSYWGGSNQPQHF | - | once | TRBJ1-5 | TRBV27
TGTGCCAGCTCGACAGGGGTCGGCACTGAAGCTTTCTTT | CASSTGVGTEAFF | TRBD1 | - | TRBJ1-1 | TRBV9
TGTGCCAGCAGCGTGCGGGGGGGCCCCACAGATACGCAGTATTTT | CASSVRGGPTDTQYF | TRBD2 | once | TRBJ2-3 | TRBV7-9
TGTGCCAGCAGCCAAGATCTTATCACCGGGGAGCTGTTTTTT | CASSQDLITGELFF | - | - | TRBJ2-2 | TRBV3-1/TRBV3-2
TGTGCCAGCAGCCCGAGGGGGGGGGATACGCAGTATTTT | CASSPRGGDTQYF | - | - | TRBJ2-3 | TRBV3-1/TRBV3-2
TGCGCCAGCAGCTTGGAGCCCACAGGGGTGTACGAGCAGTACTTC | CASSLEPTGVYEQYF | TRBD1 | - | TRBJ2-7 | TRBV5-1
TGTGCCAGCTCCTCCCCCGGGACTAGCGACAGGTTCTTC | CASSSPGTSDRFF | TRBD2 | - | TRBJ2-1 | TRBV7-2
TGTGCCAGCAGCTTAGAACGGCCGGGTACGCAGTATTTT | CASSLERPGTQYF | - | - | TRBJ2-3 | TRBV7-9
TGTGCCAGCAGCGTAGTAGACTTGGGCGGGACTGAAGCTTTCTTT | CASSVVDLGGTEAFF | - | - | TRBJ1-1 | TRBV9
TGTGCCAGCAGTCCTATTGGACAGGGGAGCGGCTACACCTTC | CASSPIGQGSGYTF | TRBD1 | - | TRBJ1-2 | TRBV2
TGTGCCAGCAGTTTCCCCTATTCCGATCAGTTCTTC | CASSFPYSDQFF | - | few | TRBJ2-1 | TRBV12-3/TRBV12-4
TGTGCCAGCAGTCCCGACAGTAGGTATGGCTACACCTTC | CASSPDSRYGYTF | - | - | TRBJ1-2 | TRBV12-3/TRBV12-4
TGTGCCACCACGGCGACTAGCGGGGAGACCTACGAGCAGTACTTC | CATTATSGETYEQYF | TRBD2 | - | TRBJ2-7 | TRBV5-5
TGTGCCAGCCGAGGGACTAGCGGGACCAGAGGGAGCACAGATACGCAGTATTTT | CASRGTSGTRGSTDTQYF | TRBD2 | - | TRBJ2-3 | TRBV2
TGTGCCAGCAGCTTAAATGGGGCTTCGAACACCGGGGAGCTGTTTTTT | CASSLNGASNTGELFF | - | - | TRBJ2-2 | TRBV7-3
TGCGCCAGCAGTGAGTCACTAGCGGGGGGTTCAAATGAGCAGTTCTTC | CASSESLAGGSNEQFF | TRBD2 | - | TRBJ2-1 | TRBV10-1
TGTGCCAGCAGTTTATTCCCATTCGGCAGGGGAGAAGGCTACACCTTC | CASSLFPFGRGEGYTF | - | - | TRBJ1-2 | TRBV27
TGTGCCAGCAGCTTGCTCCAGGGGCTCACAGATACGCAGTATTTT | CASSLLQGLTDTQYF | - | - | TRBJ2-3 | TRBV5-6